These T cell receptor beta chains were read from a single sample in a study of blood T cell repertoires in COVID-19. Sequencing used immunoSEQ multiplex PCR; TCRdb keeps in-frame clones, though not all of them. The profile shows roughly 250,000 clones, around 88% of them singletons. Sequenced input: PBMCs or T cells enriched from blood (not recorded which). These receptors were collected from a woman in her thirties or forties with acute COVID-19. Both conserved end residues are trimmed from each CDR3. Each record gives: V gene, CDR3 length, CDR3 protein.

>TRBV6-5|13
ASSYSILSSGELF
>TRBV5-4|12
ASSWGGTGETQY
>TRBV7-2|14
ASSLRQGDSGNTIY
>TRBV19|12
AAKSRTGYEKLF
>TRBV27|13
ASSPGGAGANVLT
>TRBV6-5|13
ASRVSQGAPGELF
>TRBV7-9|10
ASRQGQGGAF
>TRBV7-9|12
ASSHTGTSNEQF
>TRBV25-1|10
ASRDNYNEQF
>TRBV3-1/TRBV3-2|13
ASSRGLAGGRELF
>TRBV30|11
AWSGQGGTEAF
>TRBV28|11
ASTDLEGSPLH
>TRBV27|12
ASSTNREAYEQY
>TRBV28|13
ASSPHRVINYGYT